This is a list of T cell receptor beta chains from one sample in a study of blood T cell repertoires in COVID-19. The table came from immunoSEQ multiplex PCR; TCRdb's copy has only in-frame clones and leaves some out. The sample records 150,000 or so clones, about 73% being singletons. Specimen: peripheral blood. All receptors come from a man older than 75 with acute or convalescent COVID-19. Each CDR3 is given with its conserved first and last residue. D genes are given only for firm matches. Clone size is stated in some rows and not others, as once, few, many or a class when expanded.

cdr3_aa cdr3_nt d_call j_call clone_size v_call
CATSDLYFDTQYF TGTGCCACCAGTGACCTGTACTTTGATACGCAGTATTTT . TRBJ2-3 . TRBV24-1
CATSDPGQPQHF TGTGCCACCAGTGATCCGGGTCAGCCCCAGCATTTT . TRBJ1-5 . TRBV24-1
CATRATVNNSPLHF TGTGCCACCCGAGCCACGGTTAATAATTCACCCCTCCACTTT . TRBJ1-6 once TRBV25-1
CASSLGRGASRTGELFF TGTGCCAGCAGCTTGGGACGGGGGGCCTCGCGGACCGGGGAGCTGTTTTTT . TRBJ2-2 . TRBV11-3
CAFRPAGDTEAFF TGTGCCTTCCGACCGGCCGGGGACACTGAAGCTTTCTTT . TRBJ1-1 . TRBV30
CASSRYKAGGINEQFF TGTGCCAGCAGCCGCTATAAAGCGGGGGGGATCAATGAGCAGTTCTTC TRBD2 TRBJ2-1 . TRBV5-4
CASSLGRAGNTEAFF TGTGCCAGCAGTTTAGGTCGGGCGGGGAACACTGAAGCTTTCTTT . TRBJ1-1 . TRBV28
CATSRDRYSNTEAFF TGTGCCACCAGCAGAGACCGTTACTCGAACACTGAAGCTTTCTTT . TRBJ1-1 . TRBV15
CASSYIGGQWGDTEAFF TGTGCCAGCAGTTACATCGGTGGGCAGTGGGGCGACACTGAAGCTTTCTTT . TRBJ1-1 . TRBV6-2/TRBV6-3
CAISGAGTKNTDTQYF TGTGCCATCAGTGGCGCCGGGACTAAAAACACAGATACGCAGTATTTT TRBD2 TRBJ2-3 . TRBV10-3
CASSFQGVGDNEQFF TGCGCCAGCAGCTTCCAGGGCGTGGGCGACAATGAGCAGTTCTTC . TRBJ2-1 few TRBV5-1
CASRTDRGTEAFF TGTGCCAGCAGAACCGACAGGGGAACTGAAGCTTTCTTT TRBD1 TRBJ1-1 . TRBV6-4
CACLGGVKSTQYF TGTGCCTGTCTGGGCGGGGTTAAGTCAACGCAGTATTTT . TRBJ2-3 once TRBV28
CATRTVGDQETQYF TGCGCCACACGGACAGTGGGGGACCAAGAGACCCAGTACTTC . TRBJ2-5 . TRBV5-1
CASRPEQALGTEAFF TGTGCCAGCAGGCCCGAACAGGCCTTGGGCACTGAAGCTTTCTTT . TRBJ1-1 . TRBV11-2
CASSPQGVYGYTF TGTGCCAGCAGTCCCCAGGGCGTCTATGGCTACACCTTC . TRBJ1-2 . TRBV7-9
CASSQAVQQHTEAFF TGTGCCAGCAGCCAAGCGGTACAGCAACACACTGAAGCTTTCTTT . TRBJ1-1 few TRBV3-1/TRBV3-2
CASGTGTGLTDTQYF TGTGCCAGCGGCACCGGGACAGGGCTCACAGATACGCAGTATTTT TRBD1 TRBJ2-3 few TRBV25-1
CASSKTGGYGYTF TGTGCCAGCAGTAAGACAGGGGGCTATGGCTACACCTTC TRBD1 TRBJ1-2 . TRBV27
CASSAERRDTDTQYF TGTGCCAGCAGTGCGGAGCGGAGAGACACAGATACGCAGTATTTT . TRBJ2-3 . TRBV2
CASSGGQGIDGELFF TGCGCCAGCAGCGGGGGACAGGGGATAGACGGGGAGCTGTTTTTT TRBD1 TRBJ2-2 . TRBV5-1
CASADRVNSPLHF TGTGCCAGCGCGGACAGGGTGAATTCACCCCTCCACTTT TRBD1 TRBJ1-6 . TRBV6-5